What follows is one T cell receptor beta chain and its context. Antigen specificity is unknown. This sample was taken from a study of CD8 T cells in ankylosing spondylitis. With molecular barcodes, quantitative 5'-RACE was used to make the TCR beta libraries. TCRdb fed the 5' RACE reads into MiXCR, producing one record per CDR3 protein. The sample lists 220,000 or so distinct CDR3 sequences, around 20% occurring once. Germline lookup yields CDR1 SGHNT and CDR2 YENEEA. The CDR3 consists of 14 residues. V lost 0 bases and J lost 5, with 8 bases in between. Study conclusions and caveats: There was reportedly significant enrichment of clones that were disease-linked in matched ankylosing spondylitis synovial fluid. Some of these motif variants have turned up before, in reports on reactive arthritis synovial fluid and blood. Seemingly characteristic of ankylosing spondylitis blood was a TCR beta motif consisting of about 8 highly homologous variants.

This sequence joins TRBV11-3 and TRBJ2-1; D gene uncertain. This clonotype was sampled from a male donor with ankylosing spondylitis. Material: blood, either unsorted or a sorted T cell fraction (not recorded which). CDR3 amino acids: CASSLEGADNEQFF. In DNA, the CDR3 is TGTGCCAGCAGCTTAGAAGGAGCTGACAATGAGCAGTTCTTC. The full variable domain, completed using reference TRBV11-3 and TRBJ2-1, is EAGVVQSPRYKIIEKKQPVAFWCNPISGHNTLYWYLQNLGQGPELLIRYENEEAVDDSQLPKDRFSAERLKGVDSTLKIQPAELGDSAVYLCASSLEGADNEQFFGPGTRLTVL.